A few counts support the clone carrying this TCR beta chain. Antigen specificity is unknown. This CDR3 spans 11 amino acids. Germline V gives CDR1 SEHNR, CDR2 FQNEAQ (reference sequence). V was shortened by 6 bases and J by 6 bases, with 8 bases between the two germline ends. Naive, central memory, regulatory and stem cell-like memory cells within the CD4+ compartment were sorted using CD45RO/CCR7/CD25/CD127/CD95/CD27. The sample comes from a study of beta chain features in type 1 diabetes. Study-wide findings and caveats: Shorter templates might be favored by PCR, and equally so in patients and in controls.

All of the isolated RNA was reverse transcribed, so expressed TCRB transcripts were sequenced. TCRdb's copy holds only in-frame clones and misses some; the assay was immunoSEQ multiplex PCR. The repertoire holds hundreds of thousands of clones, with roughly 70% as singletons. The V call is TRBV7-9, the J call TRBJ1-2, with D hard to call. Material for sequencing was naive CD4+ T cells from blood. The sequence came from a man aged 30 to 45 in good health. CDR3 nucleotide sequence: TGTGCCAGCAGTGGTTCCAATGGCTACACCTTC. Translation gives CASSGSNGYTF.